The next 17 T cell receptor beta chains were all read from a single sample in a study of CD8 T cells in ankylosing spondylitis. Overall study findings and caveats: Among TCR beta sequences, a motif of roughly 8 highly homologous variants appeared characteristic of ankylosing spondylitis blood.

Their specific antigens are unknown. Via MiXCR, TCRdb re-called the 5' RACE reads, giving one row per CDR3 protein. The sample holds 500,000 to 550,000 distinct CDR3 sequences, approximately 11% seen once. The sequenced sample consisted of blood, either unsorted or a sorted T cell fraction (not recorded which). The source of these receptors is a male donor with ankylosing spondylitis.

The rearrangement links TRBV7-6 to TRBJ2-7; unclear D gene. Germline-derived CDR1 and CDR2 are SGHVS and FNYEAQ. The V end lost 5 bases, the J end lost 3 bases, and 17 bases lay between the germline ends. This CDR3 has 15 amino acids. The CDR3, as DNA: TGTGCCAGCAGCCAAGACGGATCTCCTAACTACGAGCAGTACTTC. It encodes CASSQDGSPNYEQYF. The full variable domain, in which reference TRBV7-6 and TRBJ2-7 provide the parts outside the CDR3, is GAGVSQSPRYKVTKRGQDVALRCDPISGHVSLYWYRQALGQGPEFLTYFNYEAQQDKSGLPNDRFSAERPEGSISTLTIQRTEQRDSAMYRCASSQDGSPNYEQYFGPGTRLTVT.

In DNA, the CDR3 is TGCAGTGCTCGGGTCAGGGCCAGAAATTCACCCCTCCACTTT. This sequence encodes CSARVRARNSPLHF. This chain uses TRBV20-1 with TRBJ1-6; weak D call: TRBD1 (5 bases). Germline loops: CDR1 DFQATT, CDR2 SNEGSKA (reference sequence). This CDR3 is 14 amino acids long. V lost 5 bases to trimming and J lost 7 bases, with 15 bases between them.

This clonotype has ten or more counts. V is TRBV5-1 and J is TRBJ1-2; D is unclear. The CDR3 runs to 12 residues. The V end was cut by 5 bases, the J end by 0 bases, with 5 bases between. The germline V gene encodes CDR1 SGHRS and CDR2 YFSETQ. CDR3 DNA: TGCGCCAGCAGTCCAACTAACTATGGCTACACCTTC. This encodes CASSPTNYGYTF.

The chain is built from TRBV6-2 or TRBV6-3 and TRBJ1-1; 8 bases align to TRBD1. The ends lost 5 bases at V and 1 base at J; junction bases unmatched: 12. Per germline, CDR1 MNHEY and CDR2 SVGEGT. CDR3 length equals 17 residues. The DNA for the CDR3 is TGTGCCAGCAGTCCCTGGACAGGGACGGGCCCGAACACTGAAGCTTTCTTT. Residues: CASSPWTGTGPNTEAFF.

V usage is TRBV5-1 and J usage is TRBJ2-2; 8 bases match TRBD2. Germline V lookup: CDR1 SGHRS, CDR2 YFSETQ. J was trimmed by 2 bases and V by 5 bases; bases with no gene match: 14. CDR3 length: 18 amino acids. The CDR3 loop is CASRAGAFLRVNTGELFF. CDR3 in DNA: TGCGCCAGCAGAGCGGGAGCATTCCTCAGGGTTAACACCGGGGAGCTGTTTTTT.

The genes are TRBV5-1 and TRBJ2-1, with TRBD2 matching 7 bases. The V gene's germline CDR1 is SGHRS and CDR2 YFSETQ. J was trimmed by 0 bases and V by 4 bases; bases with no gene match: 7. The CDR3 is 16 residues long. CDR3 amino acids: CASSITSVSSYNEQFF. CDR3 in DNA: TGCGCCAGCAGCATCACTAGCGTAAGCTCCTACAATGAGCAGTTCTTC.

The J gene is TRBJ2-1, the V gene TRBV6-2 or TRBV6-3; D uncertain. Germline assignment: CDR1 MNHEY and CDR2 SVGEGT. V was pared by 10 bases and J by 2 bases, with 12 bases between. CDR3 length: 13 residues. CDR3 region: CATQEDTYNEQFF. The CDR3, as DNA: TGTGCCACGCAGGAAGATACCTACAATGAGCAGTTCTTC.

The V and J genes are TRBV4-1 and TRBJ1-6; D call uncertain. The germline V and J ends were trimmed by 1 base and 8 bases, with 12 bases remaining between them. CDR3 length: 15 residues. The V gene's germline CDR1 is MGHRA and CDR2 YSYEKL. CDR3 nucleotide sequence: TGCGCCAGCAGCCAAGGACCCGGCGTGGATTCACCCCTCCACTTT. Its protein is CASSQGPGVDSPLHF.

Note on this clonotype: A much bigger clone sits one base away, suggesting this may be a read error. The chain has TRBV12-3 or TRBV12-4 and TRBJ2-1; 11 bases are shared with TRBD1. This CDR3 comprises 18 residues. The DNA of the CDR3 is TGTGCCAGCTGTTTCGTTTTCGGGACAGGGGGTCGCGGGAATGAGCAGTTCTTC. This gives the protein CASCFVFGTGGRGNEQFF.

The table lists this clonotype with many counts. J is TRBJ2-7 and V is TRBV20-1; D is unclear. The V and J ends lost 6 bases and 5 bases respectively, with 8 bases between them. The V gene's germline CDR1 is DFQATT and CDR2 SNEGSKA (reference sequence). The CDR3 consists of 10 residues. This CDR3 is CSALFDEQYF. The CDR3 nucleotides are TGCAGTGCCCTATTCGACGAGCAGTACTTC.

The V call is TRBV7-9, the J call TRBJ1-1; tentative D call: TRBD1 (5 bases). The germline V gene encodes CDR1 SEHNR and CDR2 FQNEAQ (reference sequence). This CDR3 is built from 15 residues. The germline V and J ends were trimmed by 3 bases and 7 bases, with 18 bases remaining between them. As DNA, the CDR3 is TGTGCCAGCAGCTTCCCCGCGGGGGGTATGGGTGAAGCTTTCTTT. Translating gives CASSFPAGGMGEAFF. Looking up the rest from reference TRBV7-9 and TRBJ1-1 gives the full variable domain: DTGVSQNPRHKITKRGQNVTFRCDPISEHNRLYWYRQTLGQGPEFLTYFQNEAQLEKSRLLSDRFSAERPKGSFSTLEIQRTEQGDSAMYLCASSFPAGGMGEAFFGQGTRLTVV.

This clonotype appeared a few times. The chain has TRBV11-2 and TRBJ2-5; D is tentatively TRBD1 or TRBD2 (5 bases each). Per germline, CDR1 SGHAT and CDR2 FQNNGV. The ends were cut back, 1 base at V and 4 bases at J, with 13 bases in the middle. This CDR3 has 15 amino acids. CDR3 bases: TGTGCCAGCAGCTTAGGGGGGAGCGGACTAGAGACCCAGTACTTC. It codes for CASSLGGSGLETQYF.

This clonotype was detected a few times. This chain connects TRBV12-3 or TRBV12-4 to TRBJ1-6, with 12 bases identical to TRBD1. Trimming cost V 4 bases and J 8 bases; bases outside gene matches: 6. The CDR3 extends over 16 amino acids. Written as DNA, the CDR3 is TGTGCCAGCAGTTCCGGGGACAGGGGGCGGCATTCACCCCTCCACTTT. Translation: CASSSGDRGRHSPLHF.

V usage is TRBV18 and J usage is TRBJ2-3, with D hard to call. The CDR3 is 14 amino acids. Germline loops: CDR1 KGHSH, CDR2 LQKENI. V was pared by 4 bases and J by 2 bases, with 10 bases between. Here the CDR3 DNA reads TGTGCCAGCTCACTTATAGACACCACAGATACGCAGTATTTT. Translation gives CASSLIDTTDTQYF.

This clonotype was counted between two and nine times. The chain joins TRBV15 to TRBJ1-6; the D gene is possibly TRBD1 (5 bases). The CDR3 runs 16 residues. Germline CDR1 and CDR2: LNHNV and YYDKDF (reference sequence). V was shortened by 0 bases and J by 10 bases, with 16 bases between the two germline ends. DNA of the CDR3: TGTGCCACCAGCAGAGATGACCAGGGAAGGCACTCACCCCTCCACTTT. This encodes CATSRDDQGRHSPLHF. The entire variable domain, with the rest obtained from reference TRBV15 and TRBJ1-6, is as follows: DAMVIQNPRYQVTQFGKPVTLSCSQTLNHNVMYWYQQKSSQAPKLLFHYYDKDFNNEADTPDNFQSRRPNTSFCFLDIRSPGLGDTAMYLCATSRDDQGRHSPLHFGNGTRLTVT.

In its sample, this clonotype was seen a few times. The rearrangement joins TRBV29-1 to TRBJ1-1; unclear D gene. There are 11 residues in the CDR3. Trimming removed 1 base from V and 5 bases from J, with 5 bases in between. CDR1 is SQVTM and CDR2 is ANQGSEA in the germline V gene. DNA of the CDR3: TGCAGCGTTGAAGGGGGAACTGAAGCTTTCTTT. This sequence encodes CSVEGGTEAFF.

This chain connects TRBV24-1 to TRBJ2-1, with a possible D match to TRBD1 (8 bases). From germline, CDR1 is KGHDR and CDR2 SFDVKD. The length of the CDR3 is 15 residues. V lost 5 bases and J 7 bases, leaving 17 bases between the germline ends. The CDR3 region is CATSVGGTGGNEQFF. CDR3 nucleotide sequence: TGTGCCACCAGTGTGGGGGGGACAGGCGGTAATGAGCAGTTCTTC.